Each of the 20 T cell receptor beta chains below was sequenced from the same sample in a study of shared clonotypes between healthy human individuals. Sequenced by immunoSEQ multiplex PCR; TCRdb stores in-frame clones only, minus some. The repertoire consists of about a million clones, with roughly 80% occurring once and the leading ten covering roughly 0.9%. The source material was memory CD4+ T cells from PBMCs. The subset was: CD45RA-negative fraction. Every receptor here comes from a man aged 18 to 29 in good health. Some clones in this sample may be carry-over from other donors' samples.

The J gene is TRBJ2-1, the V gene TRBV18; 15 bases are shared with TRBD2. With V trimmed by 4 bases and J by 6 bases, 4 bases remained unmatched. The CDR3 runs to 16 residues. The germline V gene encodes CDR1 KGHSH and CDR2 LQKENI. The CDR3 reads CASSLRTSGGGNEQFF. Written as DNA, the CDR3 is TGTGCCAGCTCACTCCGGACTAGCGGGGGGGGCAATGAGCAGTTCTTC.

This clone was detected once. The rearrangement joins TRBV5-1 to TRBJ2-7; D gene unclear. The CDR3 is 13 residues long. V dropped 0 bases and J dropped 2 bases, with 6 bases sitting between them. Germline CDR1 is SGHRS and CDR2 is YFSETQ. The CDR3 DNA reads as TGCGCCAGCAGCTTGGTGTCCACCTACGAGCAGTACTTC. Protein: CASSLVSTYEQYF.

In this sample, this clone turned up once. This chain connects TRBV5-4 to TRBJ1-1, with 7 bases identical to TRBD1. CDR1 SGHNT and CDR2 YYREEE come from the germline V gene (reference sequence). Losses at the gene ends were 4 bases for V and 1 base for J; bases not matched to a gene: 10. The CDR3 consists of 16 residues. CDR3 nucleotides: TGTGCCAGCAGCCCCGACAACAGGGGTTGGAACACTGAAGCTTTCTTT. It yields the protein CASSPDNRGWNTEAFF.

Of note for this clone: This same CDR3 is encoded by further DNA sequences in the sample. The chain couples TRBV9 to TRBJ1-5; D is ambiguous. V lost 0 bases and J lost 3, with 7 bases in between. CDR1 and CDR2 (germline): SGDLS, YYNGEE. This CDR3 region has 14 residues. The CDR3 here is CASSVGDTNQPQHF. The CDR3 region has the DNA TGTGCCAGCAGCGTAGGAGACACCAATCAGCCCCAGCATTTT.

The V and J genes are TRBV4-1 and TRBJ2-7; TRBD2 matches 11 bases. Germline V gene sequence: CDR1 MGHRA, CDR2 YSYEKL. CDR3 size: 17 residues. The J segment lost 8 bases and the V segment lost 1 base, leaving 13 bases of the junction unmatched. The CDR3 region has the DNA TGCGCCAGCAGCCAAGGAAGGGCTAGCGGGAGGCGGAACCAGCAGTACTTC. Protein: CASSQGRASGRRNQQYF.

The CDR3 region has the DNA TGTGCCAGCAGTTTTAGTAATGAGCAGTTCTTC. Translated: CASSFSNEQFF. The chain carries TRBV28 and TRBJ2-1; no clear D gene. The CDR3 is made up of 11 amino acids. The germline CDR1 and CDR2 sequences are MDHEN and SYDVKM. Deletions cut 3 bases from V and 7 bases from J, with 4 bases between.

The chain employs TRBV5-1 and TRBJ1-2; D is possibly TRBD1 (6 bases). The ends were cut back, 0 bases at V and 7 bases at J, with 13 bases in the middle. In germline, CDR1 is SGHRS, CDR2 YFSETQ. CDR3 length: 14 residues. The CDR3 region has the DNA TGCGCCAGCAGCTTGGGATCTCAGGGGTCTGGCTACACCTTC. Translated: CASSLGSQGSGYTF. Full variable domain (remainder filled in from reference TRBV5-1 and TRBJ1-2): KAGVTQTPRYLIKTRGQQVTLSCSPISGHRSVSWYQQTPGQGLQFLFEYFSETQRNKGNFPGRFSGRQFSNSRSEMNVSTLELGDSALYLCASSLGSQGSGYTFGSGTRLTVV.

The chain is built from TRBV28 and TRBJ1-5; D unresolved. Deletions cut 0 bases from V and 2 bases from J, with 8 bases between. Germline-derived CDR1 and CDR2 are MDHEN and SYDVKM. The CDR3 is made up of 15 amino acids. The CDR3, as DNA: TGTGCCAGCAGTTTATGGAGTGGTGGCAATCAGCCCCAGCATTTT. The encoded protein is CASSLWSGGNQPQHF.

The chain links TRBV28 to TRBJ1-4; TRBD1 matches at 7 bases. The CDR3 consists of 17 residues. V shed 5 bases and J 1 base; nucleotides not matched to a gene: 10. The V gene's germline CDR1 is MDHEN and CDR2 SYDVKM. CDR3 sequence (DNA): TGTGCCAGCAGTCAAATAGGGGGCGGGGGAACTAATGAAAAACTGTTTTTT. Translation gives CASSQIGGGGTNEKLFF. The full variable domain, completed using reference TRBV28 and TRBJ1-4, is DVKVTQSSRYLVKRTGEKVFLECVQDMDHENMFWYRQDPGLGLRLIYFSYDVKMKEKGDIPEGYSVSREKKERFSLILESASTNQTSMYLCASSQIGGGGTNEKLFFGSGTQLSVL.

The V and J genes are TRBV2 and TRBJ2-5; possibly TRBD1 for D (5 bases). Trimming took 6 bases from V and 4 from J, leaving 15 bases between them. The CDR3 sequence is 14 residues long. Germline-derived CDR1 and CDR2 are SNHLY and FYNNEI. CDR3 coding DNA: TGTGCCAGCAGGATACAGCAGGGTCCAGAGACCCAGTACTTC. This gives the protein CASRIQQGPETQYF.

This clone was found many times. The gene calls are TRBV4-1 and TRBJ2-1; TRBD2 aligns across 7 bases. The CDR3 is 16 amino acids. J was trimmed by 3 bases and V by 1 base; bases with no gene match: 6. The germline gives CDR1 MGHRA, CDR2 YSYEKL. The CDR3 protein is CASSQVRLAVYNEQFF. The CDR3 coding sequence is TGCGCCAGCAGCCAAGTTAGGCTAGCGGTCTACAATGAGCAGTTCTTC.

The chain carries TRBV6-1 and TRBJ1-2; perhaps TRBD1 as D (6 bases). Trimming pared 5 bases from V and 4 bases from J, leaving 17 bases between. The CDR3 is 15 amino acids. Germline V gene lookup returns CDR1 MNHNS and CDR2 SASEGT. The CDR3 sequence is CASSLDRGALYGYTF. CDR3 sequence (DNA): TGTGCCAGCAGTCTGGACCGGGGGGCGCTCTATGGCTACACCTTC.

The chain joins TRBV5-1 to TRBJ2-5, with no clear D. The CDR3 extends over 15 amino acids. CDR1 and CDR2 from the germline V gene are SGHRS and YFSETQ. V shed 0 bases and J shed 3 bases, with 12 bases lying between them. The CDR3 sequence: CASSLGSYWEETQYF. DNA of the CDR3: TGCGCCAGCAGCTTGGGTTCCTATTGGGAAGAGACCCAGTACTTC.

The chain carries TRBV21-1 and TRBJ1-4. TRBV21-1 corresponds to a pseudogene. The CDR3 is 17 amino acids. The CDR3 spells CASSKLGPKSTNEKLFF. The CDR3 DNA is TGTGCCAGCAGCAAACTCGGGCCGAAATCAACTAATGAAAAACTGTTTTTT.

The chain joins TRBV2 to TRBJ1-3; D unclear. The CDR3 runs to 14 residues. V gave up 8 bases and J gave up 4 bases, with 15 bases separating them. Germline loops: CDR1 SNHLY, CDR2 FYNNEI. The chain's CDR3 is CASDRESSGNTIYF. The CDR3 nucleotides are TGTGCCAGCGATCGGGAGTCTTCCGGAAACACCATATATTTT.

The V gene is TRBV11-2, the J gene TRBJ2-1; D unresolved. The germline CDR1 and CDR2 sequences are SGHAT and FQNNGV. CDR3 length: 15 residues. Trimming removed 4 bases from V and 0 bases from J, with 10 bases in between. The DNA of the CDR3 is TGTGCCAGCAGCTCGTACTCAACCTCCTACAATGAGCAGTTCTTC. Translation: CASSSYSTSYNEQFF. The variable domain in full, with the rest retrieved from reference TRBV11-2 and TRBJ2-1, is EAGVAQSPRYKIIEKRQSVAFWCNPISGHATLYWYQQILGQGPKLLIQFQNNGVVDDSQLPKDRFSAERLKGVDSTLKIQPAKLEDSAVYLCASSSYSTSYNEQFFGPGTRLTVL.

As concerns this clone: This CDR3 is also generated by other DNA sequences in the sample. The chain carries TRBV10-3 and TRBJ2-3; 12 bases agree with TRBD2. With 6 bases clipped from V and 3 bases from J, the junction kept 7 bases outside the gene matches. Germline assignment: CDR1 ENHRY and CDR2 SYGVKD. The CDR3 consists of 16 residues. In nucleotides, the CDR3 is TGTGCCATCAGACCAGGACTAGCGGGAACGACAGATACGCAGTATTTT. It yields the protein CAIRPGLAGTTDTQYF.

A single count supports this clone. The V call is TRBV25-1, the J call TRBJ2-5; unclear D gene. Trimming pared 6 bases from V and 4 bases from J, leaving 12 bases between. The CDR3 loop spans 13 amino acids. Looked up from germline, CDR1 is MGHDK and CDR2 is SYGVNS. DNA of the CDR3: TGTGCCAGCAGAAACGGAGCTCTAGAGACCCAGTACTTC. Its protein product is CASRNGALETQYF. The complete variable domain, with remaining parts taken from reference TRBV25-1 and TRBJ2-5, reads EADIYQTPRYLVIGTGKKITLECSQTMGHDKMYWYQQDPGMELHLIHYSYGVNSTEKGDLSSESTVSRIRTEHFPLTLESARPSHTSQYLCASRNGALETQYFGPGTRLLVL.

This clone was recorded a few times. The CDR3 sequence is CASSLRTGGEDGYTF. In DNA, the CDR3 is TGTGCCAGCAGCTTGAGAACAGGGGGCGAAGATGGCTACACCTTC. The chain employs TRBV7-2 and TRBJ1-2, with 9 bases that match TRBD1. The CDR3 is 15 residues long. The V and J ends lost 3 bases and 6 bases, in that order; junction bases with no gene match: 8. Germline-derived CDR1 and CDR2 are SGHTA and FQGNSA.

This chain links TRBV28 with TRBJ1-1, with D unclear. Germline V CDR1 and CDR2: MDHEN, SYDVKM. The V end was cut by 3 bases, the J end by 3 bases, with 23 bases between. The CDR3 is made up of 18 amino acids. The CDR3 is CASSFRYVVRGLDTEAFF. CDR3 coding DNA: TGTGCCAGCAGTTTTAGGTACGTCGTGCGCGGGTTGGACACTGAAGCTTTCTTT. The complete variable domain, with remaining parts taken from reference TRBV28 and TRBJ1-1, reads DVKVTQSSRYLVKRTGEKVFLECVQDMDHENMFWYRQDPGLGLRLIYFSYDVKMKEKGDIPEGYSVSREKKERFSLILESASTNQTSMYLCASSFRYVVRGLDTEAFFGQGTRLTVV.